This entry describes one T cell receptor beta chain. Its antigen is not known. This sample was included in a study of shared clonotypes between healthy human individuals. General study findings and limits: Researchers found naive subsets generally carried larger estimated richness than memory subsets.

The deep-level immunoSEQ assay was used. The genomic DNA of each subset was split evenly across several immunoSEQ plates. In the authors' methods: Because ImmunoSEQ provided only junction sequences with no quality scores, the filtering differed. Profiling relied on immunoSEQ multiplex PCR, and the TCRdb table lists in-frame clones only, not all of them. The D gene and trimming were derived from the DNA, and the V and J assignments and clone size from that table. The sample comprises fewer than 1.6 million clones, approximately 98.5% of which are singletons, and over 0.3% rests with the top ten. Germline V gene lookup returns CDR1 MNHEY and CDR2 SVGAGI. The trim removed 4 bases at V and 1 base at J, leaving 4 bases unmatched. This CDR3 spans 16 amino acids.

The source is a man aged 25-45 years in good health. This chain connects TRBV6-5 to TRBJ2-6; 7 nucleotides align to TRBD1. Sequencing input: naive CD4+ T cells sorted from blood. The subset here: CD45RA+ positively selected. The CDR3 reads CASSWDSLSGANVLTF. CDR3 in DNA: TGTGCCAGCAGTTGGGACAGCTTGTCTGGGGCCAACGTCCTGACTTTC.